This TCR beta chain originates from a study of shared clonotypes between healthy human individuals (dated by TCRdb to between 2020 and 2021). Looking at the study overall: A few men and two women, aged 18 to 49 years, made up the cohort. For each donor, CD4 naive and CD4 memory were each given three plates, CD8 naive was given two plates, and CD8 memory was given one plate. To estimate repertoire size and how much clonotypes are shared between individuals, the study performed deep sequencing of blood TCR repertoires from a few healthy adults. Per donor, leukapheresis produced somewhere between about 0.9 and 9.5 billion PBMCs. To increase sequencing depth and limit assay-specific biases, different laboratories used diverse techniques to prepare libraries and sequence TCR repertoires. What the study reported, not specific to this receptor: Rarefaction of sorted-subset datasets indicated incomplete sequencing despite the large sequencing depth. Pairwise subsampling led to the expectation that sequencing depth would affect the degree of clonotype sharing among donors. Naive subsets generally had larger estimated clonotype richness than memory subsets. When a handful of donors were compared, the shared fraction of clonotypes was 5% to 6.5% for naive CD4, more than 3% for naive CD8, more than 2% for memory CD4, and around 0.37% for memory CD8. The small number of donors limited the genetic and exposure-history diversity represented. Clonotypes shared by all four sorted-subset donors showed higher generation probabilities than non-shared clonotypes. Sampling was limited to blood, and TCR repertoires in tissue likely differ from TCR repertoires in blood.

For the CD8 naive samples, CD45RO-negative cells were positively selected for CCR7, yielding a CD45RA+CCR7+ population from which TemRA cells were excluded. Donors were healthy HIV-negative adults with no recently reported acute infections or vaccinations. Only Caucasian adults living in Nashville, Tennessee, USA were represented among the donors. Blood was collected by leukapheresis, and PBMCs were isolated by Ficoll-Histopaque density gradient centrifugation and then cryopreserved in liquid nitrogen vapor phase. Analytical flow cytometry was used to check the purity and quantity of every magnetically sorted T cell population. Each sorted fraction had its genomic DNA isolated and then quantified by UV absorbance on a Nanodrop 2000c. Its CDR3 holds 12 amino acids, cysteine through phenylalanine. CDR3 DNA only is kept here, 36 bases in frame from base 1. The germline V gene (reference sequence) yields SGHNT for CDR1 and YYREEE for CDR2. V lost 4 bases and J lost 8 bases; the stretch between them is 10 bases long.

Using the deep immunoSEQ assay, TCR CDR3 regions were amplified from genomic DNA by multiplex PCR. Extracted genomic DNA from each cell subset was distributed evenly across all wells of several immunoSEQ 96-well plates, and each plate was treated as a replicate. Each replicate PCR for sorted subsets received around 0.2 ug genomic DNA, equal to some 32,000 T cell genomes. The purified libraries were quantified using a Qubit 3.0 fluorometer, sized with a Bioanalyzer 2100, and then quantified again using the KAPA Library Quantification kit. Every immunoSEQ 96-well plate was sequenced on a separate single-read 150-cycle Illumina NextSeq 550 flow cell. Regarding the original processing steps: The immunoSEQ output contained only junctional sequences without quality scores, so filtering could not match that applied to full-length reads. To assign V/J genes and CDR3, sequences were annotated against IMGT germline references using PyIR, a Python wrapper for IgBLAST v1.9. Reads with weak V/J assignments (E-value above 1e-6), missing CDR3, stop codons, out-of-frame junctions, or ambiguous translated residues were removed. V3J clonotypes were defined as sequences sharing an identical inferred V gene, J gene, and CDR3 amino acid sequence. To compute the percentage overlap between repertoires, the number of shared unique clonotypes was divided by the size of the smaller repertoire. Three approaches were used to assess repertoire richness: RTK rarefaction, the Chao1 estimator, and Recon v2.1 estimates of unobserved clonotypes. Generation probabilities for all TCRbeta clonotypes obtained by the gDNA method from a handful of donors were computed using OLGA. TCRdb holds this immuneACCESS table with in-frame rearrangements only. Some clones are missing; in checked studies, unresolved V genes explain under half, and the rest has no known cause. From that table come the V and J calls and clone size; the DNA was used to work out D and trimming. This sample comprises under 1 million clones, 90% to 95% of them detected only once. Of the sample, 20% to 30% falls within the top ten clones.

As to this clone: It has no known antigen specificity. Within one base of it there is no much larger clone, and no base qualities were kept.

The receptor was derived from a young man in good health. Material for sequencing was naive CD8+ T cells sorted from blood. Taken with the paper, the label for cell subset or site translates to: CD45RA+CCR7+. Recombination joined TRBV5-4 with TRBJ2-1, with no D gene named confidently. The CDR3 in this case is CASSPRGDEQFF. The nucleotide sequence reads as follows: TGTGCCAGCAGCCCTCGTGGCGATGAGCAGTTCTTC.